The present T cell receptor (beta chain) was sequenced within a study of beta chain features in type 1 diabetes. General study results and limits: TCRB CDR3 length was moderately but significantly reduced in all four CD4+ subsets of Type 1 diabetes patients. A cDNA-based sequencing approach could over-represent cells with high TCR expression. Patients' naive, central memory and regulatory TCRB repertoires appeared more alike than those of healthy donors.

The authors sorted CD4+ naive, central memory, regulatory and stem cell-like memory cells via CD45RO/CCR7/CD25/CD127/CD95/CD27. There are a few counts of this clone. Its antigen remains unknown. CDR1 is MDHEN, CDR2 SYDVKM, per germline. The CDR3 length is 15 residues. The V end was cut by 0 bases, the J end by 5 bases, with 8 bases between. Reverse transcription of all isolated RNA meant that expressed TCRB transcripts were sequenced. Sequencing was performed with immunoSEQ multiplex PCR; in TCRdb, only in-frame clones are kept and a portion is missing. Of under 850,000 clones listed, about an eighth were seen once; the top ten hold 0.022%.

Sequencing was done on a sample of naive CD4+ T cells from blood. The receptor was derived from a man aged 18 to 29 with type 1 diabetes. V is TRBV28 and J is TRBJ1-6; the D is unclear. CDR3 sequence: CASSLWGRDNSPLHF. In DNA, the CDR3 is TGTGCCAGCAGTTTATGGGGTCGGGATAATTCACCCCTCCACTTT.